These 22 T cell receptor beta chains came from one sample sequenced in a study of CD8 T cells in Susac syndrome. With random hexamers, reverse transcription was performed on about 0.45 to 1 ug of RNA. TCRdb analysed the immunoSEQ multiplex PCR reads with MiXCR anew, one entry per CDR3 protein. The table lists about 440,000 distinct CDR3 sequences, around 85% of them singletons, with roughly 0.1% in the top ten. The sample was CD8+ T cells from PBMCs. The source of these receptors is a human donor with multiple sclerosis.

This clonotype was detected a few times. V is TRBV6-1 and J is TRBJ2-7, with a possible D match to TRBD2 (5 bases). The V gene lost 2 bases and the J gene lost 4 bases, with 15 bases spanning the gap. From germline, CDR1 is MNHNS and CDR2 SASEGT. This CDR3 comprises 15 residues. The chain's CDR3 is CASSESTGVGYEQYF. The CDR3 nucleotides read TGTGCCAGCAGTGAAAGTACCGGGGTTGGATACGAGCAGTACTTC.

CDR3 nucleotide sequence: TGTGCCAGCTTCGGTGAGGTCTACGAGCAGTACTTC. This codes for CASFGEVYEQYF. This chain joins TRBV6-1 and TRBJ2-7, with D unclear. Germline loops: CDR1 MNHNS, CDR2 SASEGT. The CDR3 runs to 12 residues. The germline V and J ends were trimmed by 8 bases and 3 bases, with 11 bases remaining between them.

The chain recombines TRBV6-2 or TRBV6-3 with TRBJ2-7; D is uncertain. This CDR3 has 15 residues. Germline CDR1 is MNHEY and CDR2 is SVGEGT. V lost 3 bases and J 1 base, leaving 13 bases between the germline ends. The CDR3 region has the DNA TGTGCCAGCAGTTATAAGAGTCTGGTTTCCTACGAGCAGTACTTC. Its translation is CASSYKSLVSYEQYF.

The rearrangement links TRBV7-8 to TRBJ2-1, with D possibly called TRBD1 or TRBD2 (5 bases each). This CDR3 is 14 amino acids long. V lost 5 bases and J lost 7, with 15 bases in between. Germline CDR1 and CDR2: SGHVS and FQNEAQ. CDR3 residues: CASSLTMGVNEQFF. CDR3 DNA sequence: TGTGCCAGCAGCCTGACGATGGGGGTGAATGAGCAGTTCTTC.

The V gene is TRBV14, the J gene TRBJ2-5; 12 bases match TRBD2. The CDR3 is 18 residues long. CDR1 is SGHDN, CDR2 FVKESK, per germline. The trim removed 0 bases at V and 3 bases at J, leaving 8 bases unmatched. CDR3 bases: TGTGCCAGCAGCCAAGATAGTGTCAGACTAGCGGGAGAAGAGACCCAGTACTTC. It translates to CASSQDSVRLAGEETQYF. Full variable domain (rest looked up from reference TRBV14 and TRBJ2-5): EAGVTQFPSHSVIEKGQTVTLRCDPISGHDNLYWYRRVMGKEIKFLLHFVKESKQDESGMPNNRFLAERTGGTYSTLKVQPAELEDSGVYFCASSQDSVRLAGEETQYFGPGTRLLVL.

The chain joins TRBV4-1 to TRBJ2-2, with D uncertain. Per germline, CDR1 MGHRA and CDR2 YSYEKL. V was clipped by 6 bases and J by 7 bases, with 9 bases between them. The CDR3 contains 12 residues. The CDR3 protein is CASSYPRGELFF. CDR3 in DNA: TGCGCCAGCAGTTACCCCCGCGGGGAGCTGTTTTTT.

This chain links TRBV10-3 with TRBJ1-2; the D is unclear. The germline V gene has CDR1 ENHRY and CDR2 SYGVKD. V shed 0 bases and J shed 4 bases, with 12 bases lying between them. There are 15 residues in the CDR3. CDR3 in DNA: TGTGCCATCAGTGAGTCGATGCGCCCTATCTATGGCTACACCTTC. This translates into CAISESMRPIYGYTF.

V usage is TRBV7-9 and J usage is TRBJ2-7; D possibly matches TRBD1 or TRBD2 (5 bases each). Trimming took off 6 bases at V and 2 bases at J, with 20 bases between the two ends. The CDR3 contains 16 residues. In germline, CDR1 is SEHNR, CDR2 FQNEAQ (reference sequence). The CDR3 bases are TGTGCCAGCAGTTTCGCTGAGGGACGGGGAACCTACGAGCAGTACTTC. This codes for CASSFAEGRGTYEQYF.

This chain joins TRBV14 and TRBJ2-3, with D possibly TRBD2 on 6 matching bases. The V and J ends lost 1 base and 2 bases respectively, with 13 bases between them. Germline CDR1 and CDR2: SGHDN and FVKESK. The CDR3 contains 16 residues. CDR3 sequence: CASSQVGGEITDTQYF. CDR3 sequence (DNA): TGTGCCAGCAGCCAAGTAGGCGGGGAAATCACAGATACGCAGTATTTT.

The chain combines TRBV11-2 with TRBJ2-1; the D is unclear. The V gene's germline CDR1 is SGHAT and CDR2 FQNNGV. This CDR3 comprises 15 residues. The V gene lost 4 bases and the J gene lost 0 bases, with 10 bases spanning the gap. The CDR3 nucleotides read TGTGCCAGCAGCTCTAGATTGAGCTCCTACAATGAGCAGTTCTTC. Translated: CASSSRLSSYNEQFF.

This chain joins TRBV30 and TRBJ2-7; the D gene is possibly TRBD1 (6 bases). Trimming shortened V by 0 bases and J by 3 bases, and 12 bases separated the two germline ends. Germline V gene lookup returns CDR1 GTSNPN and CDR2 SVGIG (reference sequence). This CDR3 region has 14 residues. The CDR3 is CAWSVSEDSYEQYF. CDR3 sequence (DNA): TGTGCCTGGAGTGTATCGGAGGACAGCTACGAGCAGTACTTC.

This chain links TRBV24-1 with TRBJ2-1, with 9 bases that match TRBD2. V trimming: 4 bases; J trimming: 5 bases; junction bases outside the gene matches: 8. CDR3 length: 16 residues. Germline V gene lookup returns CDR1 KGHDR and CDR2 SFDVKD. This CDR3 is CATSEATSGPNNEQFF. For the CDR3, the DNA is TGTGCCACCAGTGAGGCGACTAGCGGACCTAACAATGAGCAGTTCTTC.

This chain links TRBV5-1 with TRBJ2-1; TRBD2 is a possible D gene (6 bases). The CDR3 runs 14 residues. V shed 0 bases and J shed 9 bases, with 13 bases lying between them. Germline V lookup: CDR1 SGHRS, CDR2 YFSETQ. This CDR3 reads CASSLAGGFLEQFF. The CDR3 bases are TGCGCCAGCAGCTTGGCCGGAGGGTTCCTTGAGCAGTTCTTC. The whole variable domain, remainder taken from reference TRBV5-1 and TRBJ2-1, is KAGVTQTPRYLIKTRGQQVTLSCSPISGHRSVSWYQQTPGQGLQFLFEYFSETQRNKGNFPGRFSGRQFSNSRSEMNVSTLELGDSALYLCASSLAGGFLEQFFGPGTRLTVL.

J is TRBJ2-7 and V is TRBV12-3 or TRBV12-4; the match to TRBD2 covers 10 bases. This CDR3 is 17 amino acids long. With 4 bases clipped from V and 5 bases from J, the junction kept 14 bases outside the gene matches. CDR3 nucleotides: TGTGCCAGCAGTTCAGACCGCGTAGCGGGAGGAATCCACGAGCAGTACTTC. This encodes CASSSDRVAGGIHEQYF.

This chain links TRBV4-1 with TRBJ2-7, with TRBD2 matching 13 bases. The germline gives CDR1 MGHRA, CDR2 YSYEKL. CDR3 length equals 15 residues. Losses at the gene ends were 0 bases for V and 12 bases for J; bases not matched to a gene: 8. CDR3 amino acids: CASSQEGLAGDDMYF. The CDR3 DNA sequence: TGCGCCAGCAGCCAAGAAGGACTAGCGGGAGACGATATGTACTTC.

This clonotype occurred a few times. The chain carries TRBV6-1 and TRBJ2-5; TRBD1 is a possible D gene (6 bases). V lost 0 bases and J 2 bases, leaving 16 bases between the germline ends. Germline V gene data show CDR1 as MNHNS and CDR2 as SASEGT. This CDR3 region has 17 residues. The CDR3 sequence is CASSEATSRGPQETQYF. The CDR3 DNA is TGTGCCAGCAGTGAAGCAACATCCAGGGGCCCTCAAGAGACCCAGTACTTC.

The sample holds one count of this clonotype. The V call is TRBV4-1, the J call TRBJ2-7, with TRBD1 matching 9 bases. Trimming removed 1 base from V and 6 bases from J; junction bases left unmatched: 7. The germline V gene has CDR1 MGHRA and CDR2 YSYEKL. CDR3 length equals 15 residues. The CDR3 nucleotides read TGCGCCAGCAGCCAAGCGGGACAGGGCCCTATCGAGCAGTACTTC. It translates to CASSQAGQGPIEQYF.

The chain recombines TRBV4-1 with TRBJ1-1; D is perhaps TRBD1 (5 bases). This CDR3 comprises 13 residues. CDR1 is MGHRA and CDR2 is YSYEKL in the germline V gene. The V and J ends lost 1 base and 7 bases respectively, with 10 bases between them. This CDR3 is CASSQGGRGEAFF. The CDR3 DNA reads TGCGCCAGCAGCCAAGGGGGACGGGGTGAAGCTTTCTTT.

As regards this clonotype: One end of the junction is discordant with germline, which a read error may explain. CDR3: CAWIGQGIYKQYF. DNA for the CDR3: TGTGCCTGGATTGGACAGGGAATCTACAAGCAGTACTTC. The rearrangement links TRBV30 to TRBJ2-7; 8 bases are shared with TRBD1. The CDR3 is 13 residues long. The germline CDR1 and CDR2 sequences are GTSNPN and SVGIG (reference sequence).

CDR3 DNA sequence: TGTGCCAGCAGCTTAATCCAGGGAACCTACGAGCAGTACTTC. This codes for CASSLIQGTYEQYF. The J gene is TRBJ2-7, the V gene TRBV7-2; TRBD1 might be the D (5 bases). Germline CDR1 reads SGHTA; CDR2 reads FQGNSA. Trimming stripped 2 bases from V and 2 bases from J, with 10 bases between. There are 14 residues in the CDR3.

The rearrangement uses TRBV19 and TRBJ2-3; TRBD2 matches 12 bases. The CDR3 extends over 17 amino acids. The trim removed 0 bases at V and 2 bases at J, leaving 3 bases unmatched. The V gene's germline CDR1 is LNHDA and CDR2 SQIVND (reference sequence). CDR3 coding DNA: TGTGCCAGTAGTATAGACCGGACTAGCGGGGACACAGATACGCAGTATTTT. It codes for CASSIDRTSGDTDTQYF.

This clonotype occurred once. The rearrangement uses TRBV3-1 and TRBJ2-5; 10 positions agree with TRBD2. Germline loops: CDR1 LGHDT, CDR2 YNNKEL (reference sequence). J lost 1 base, V lost 0 bases, and 5 bases had no gene match. CDR3 length equals 17 residues. This chain's CDR3 is CASSQDLLAGTQETQYF. The CDR3, as DNA: TGTGCCAGCAGCCAAGATCTACTAGCGGGGACCCAAGAGACCCAGTACTTC.